This entry describes one T cell receptor (beta chain). The data originate from a study of identical twins. TCRdb reprocessed the 5' RACE reads with MiXCR, giving one entry per CDR3 protein. The data hold 600,000 to 700,000 distinct CDR3 sequences, with 20% to 25% observed a single time. The germline V and J ends were trimmed by 4 bases and 0 bases, with 9 bases remaining between them. The CDR3 sequence is 14 residues long. These data are also associated with another study on T cells expressing NK-cell markers.

Material: PBMCs. The chain employs TRBV12-3 or TRBV12-4 and TRBJ1-2, with D unclear. This sequence was found in a woman under 30 in good health. CDR3 loop: CASSSPTPNYGYTF. For the CDR3, the DNA is TGTGCCAGCAGTTCCCCTACTCCTAACTATGGCTACACCTTC.